These 27 T cell receptor beta chains came from one sample sequenced in a study of blood T cell repertoires in COVID-19. Libraries were prepared by immunoSEQ multiplex PCR; TCRdb keeps only in-frame clonotypes and omits some of them. The repertoire consists of 200,000 to 250,000 clones, with approximately 86% occurring once and the leading ten covering 3% to 3.5%. The material sequenced was peripheral blood. The receptors were gathered from a man between 60 and 70 years old with acute or convalescent COVID-19.

As concerns this clone: Mismatch with germline at one junction end may stem from a read error. J is TRBJ1-1 and V is TRBV6-5; possibly TRBD1 for D (6 bases). The germline CDR1 and CDR2 sequences are MNHEY and SVGAGI. This CDR3 contains 11 residues. The CDR3 DNA reads TGTGCCAGCAGCCGGACGGGGACATGGTCCTTT. Its translation is CASSRTGTWSF.

This clone has a handful of counts. The chain links TRBV7-7 to TRBJ2-1; D possibly corresponds to TRBD2 (6 bases). Per germline, CDR1 SSHAT and CDR2 FNYEAQ (reference sequence). V was shortened by 0 bases and J by 0 bases, with 12 bases between the two germline ends. The CDR3 is made up of 17 amino acids. The CDR3, as DNA: TGTGCCAGCAGCTTAGCGATAGCGGAGAGCTCCTACAATGAGCAGTTCTTC. It codes for CASSLAIAESSYNEQFF.

In DNA, the CDR3 is TGTGCCAGCAGCGCTCTCCTAGCGGGGATATACAATGAGCAGTTCTTC. Residues: CASSALLAGIYNEQFF. The chain uses TRBV5-6 and TRBJ2-1, with 9 bases matching TRBD2. The CDR3 consists of 16 residues. V shed 4 bases, J shed 4 bases, and the junction held 9 bases outside the gene matches. Germline lookup yields CDR1 SGHDT and CDR2 YYEEEE.

The chain carries TRBV11-3 and TRBJ2-2; 7 positions match TRBD1. The CDR3 loop spans 15 amino acids. The V gene end was trimmed by 8 bases and the J gene end by 1 base; junction bases not matched to a gene: 7. From germline, CDR1 is SGHNT and CDR2 YENEEA. The CDR3 loop is CASGTGTVNTGELFF. The DNA for the CDR3 is TGTGCCAGCGGGACCGGGACAGTGAACACCGGGGAGCTGTTTTTT.

This chain connects TRBV9 to TRBJ2-2; possibly TRBD1 for D (7 bases). The V and J ends lost 4 bases and 2 bases respectively, with 18 bases between them. The CDR3 extends over 17 amino acids. Looked up from germline, CDR1 is SGDLS and CDR2 is YYNGEE. CDR3 in amino acids: CASSPPGGGINTGELFF. The CDR3 bases are TGTGCCAGCAGCCCCCCAGGGGGAGGCATAAACACCGGGGAGCTGTTTTTT.

This clone was recorded only once. The J gene is TRBJ1-5, the V gene TRBV24-1; TRBD1 agrees at 9 bases. The V gene's germline CDR1 is KGHDR and CDR2 SFDVKD. This CDR3 has 15 amino acids. The J segment lost 6 bases and the V segment lost 4 bases, leaving 6 bases of the junction unmatched. The CDR3 protein is CATSERTGVPQPQHF. The CDR3 DNA is TGTGCCACCAGTGAGAGGACAGGGGTCCCTCAGCCCCAGCATTTT.

The chain joins TRBV5-1 to TRBJ2-7; 16 bases line up with TRBD2. The CDR3 loop spans 18 amino acids. In germline, CDR1 is SGHRS, CDR2 YFSETQ. V lost 3 bases and J lost 5; bases outside the gene matches: 11. The CDR3 reads CASSWLGLAGGQGDEQYF. DNA of the CDR3: TGCGCCAGCAGCTGGCTGGGACTAGCGGGGGGGCAAGGCGACGAGCAGTACTTC.

In its sample, this clone was seen a few times. The chain uses TRBV14 and TRBJ1-4; TRBD1 aligns across 8 bases. Trimming at V came to 4 bases and at J to 10 bases, leaving 11 bases not matched to a gene. The germline CDR1 and CDR2 sequences are SGHDN and FVKESK. The CDR3 runs to 15 residues. CDR3 DNA sequence: TGTGCCAGCAGCCTATTGACAGGGGAATCCAGAAAACTGTTTTTT. It specifies CASSLLTGESRKLFF.

CDR3 bases: TGTGCCAGCAGCCAAGATGGAGGCCCCCAGCATTTT. This gives the protein CASSQDGGPQHF. The V gene is TRBV3-1 (or the pseudogene TRBV3-2), the J gene TRBJ1-5, with D hard to call. Germline CDR1 and CDR2: LGHDT and YNNKEL (reference sequence). The CDR3 has 12 amino acids. V was trimmed by 0 bases and J by 10 bases, leaving 7 bases between them.

CDR3 nucleotides: TGTGCCAGCAGGGAGATTGGGACAGGGGGCTCCTACGAGCAGTACTTC. Protein: CASREIGTGGSYEQYF. The chain couples TRBV27 to TRBJ2-7, with TRBD1 identical over 11 bases. Germline-derived CDR1 and CDR2 are MNHEY and SMNVEV (reference sequence). The junction had 7 bases not matched to a gene; V was cut back by 6 bases and J by 0 bases. The CDR3 spans 16 residues.

V usage is TRBV7-6 and J usage is TRBJ2-7, with 10 positions matching TRBD1. This CDR3 comprises 16 residues. The J segment lost 1 base and the V segment lost 1 base, leaving 4 bases of the junction unmatched. CDR1 and CDR2 (germline): SGHVS, FNYEAQ. For the CDR3, the DNA is TGTGCCAGCAGCTTAGATGGGACAGGGGTTTCCTACGAGCAGTACTTC. Translation: CASSLDGTGVSYEQYF. Full variable domain (rest looked up from reference TRBV7-6 and TRBJ2-7): GAGVSQSPRYKVTKRGQDVALRCDPISGHVSLYWYRQALGQGPEFLTYFNYEAQQDKSGLPNDRFSAERPEGSISTLTIQRTEQRDSAMYRCASSLDGTGVSYEQYFGPGTRLTVT.

The chain joins TRBV19 to TRBJ1-1, with D maybe TRBD1 (6 bases). The CDR3 is made up of 13 amino acids. Germline values: CDR1 LNHDA, CDR2 SQIVND (reference sequence). Trimming pared 9 bases from V and 1 base from J, leaving 12 bases between. In DNA, the CDR3 is TGTGCCAGCCGGAGGACAGCGAACACTGAAGCTTTCTTT. Its protein is CASRRTANTEAFF.

The chain carries TRBV3-1 (or the pseudogene TRBV3-2) and TRBJ2-1, with 7 bases fitting TRBD1. This CDR3 is 16 amino acids long. The germline V gene has CDR1 LGHDT and CDR2 YNNKEL (reference sequence). The ends lost 4 bases at V and 0 bases at J; junction bases unmatched: 6. CDR3: CASSPGQLISYNEQFF. Here the CDR3 DNA reads TGTGCCAGCAGCCCGGGACAGTTAATCTCCTACAATGAGCAGTTCTTC.

The chain is built from TRBV3-1 (or the pseudogene TRBV3-2) and TRBJ2-7; TRBD2 agrees at 8 bases. The germline gives CDR1 LGHDT, CDR2 YNNKEL (reference sequence). The CDR3 has 16 residues. Losses at the gene ends were 3 bases for V and 0 bases for J; bases not matched to a gene: 7. As DNA, the CDR3 is TGTGCCAGCAGCCACCCTAGCGGGCGGAGCTCCTACGAGCAGTACTTC. Residues: CASSHPSGRSSYEQYF.

The chain employs TRBV6-5 and TRBJ1-6; a possible D gene is TRBD1 (6 bases). Per germline, CDR1 MNHEY and CDR2 SVGAGI. V dropped 6 bases and J dropped 7 bases, with 13 bases sitting between them. This CDR3 is 14 amino acids long. The CDR3 nucleotides read TGTGCCAGCAGCTTTGGGGGGGGCAATTCACCCCTCCACTTT. It specifies CASSFGGGNSPLHF.

This chain links TRBV11-2 with TRBJ1-2, with TRBD1 identical over 8 bases. Germline V gene lookup returns CDR1 SGHAT and CDR2 FQNNGV. The CDR3 sequence is 14 residues long. Germline trimming cut 3 bases from V and 5 bases from J; bases unmatched to any gene: 5. For the CDR3, the DNA is TGTGCCAGCAGCTTGAGACAGGGGAGTTATGGCTACACCTTC. Residues: CASSLRQGSYGYTF.

The chain recombines TRBV7-3 with TRBJ1-1; 8 bases line up with TRBD1. Germline V gene sequence: CDR1 SGHTA, CDR2 FQGTGA. Germline trimming cut 4 bases from V and 4 bases from J; bases unmatched to any gene: 5. The CDR3 sequence is 14 residues long. DNA of the CDR3: TGTGCCAGCAGCTCGCAGGGGGCCGGCACTGAAGCTTTCTTT. Its protein is CASSSQGAGTEAFF.

The chain carries TRBV7-8 and TRBJ2-7; TRBD1 matches at 10 bases. V lost 4 bases and J lost 2; bases outside the gene matches: 5. The CDR3 runs 15 residues. Germline V lookup: CDR1 SGHVS, CDR2 FQNEAQ. CDR3 sequence (DNA): TGTGCCAGCAGCTCCGGGACAGGGGACCCCTACGAGCAGTACTTC. Protein sequence: CASSSGTGDPYEQYF.

This clone was picked up a small number of times. This chain links TRBV28 with TRBJ1-2; 9 bases map to TRBD1. The CDR3 is 15 amino acids. V trimming: 1 base; J trimming: 6 bases; junction bases outside the gene matches: 6. Germline lookup yields CDR1 MDHEN and CDR2 SYDVKM. The CDR3 loop reads CASSLYGQGKDGYTF. CDR3 DNA: TGTGCCAGCAGTTTATACGGACAGGGGAAGGATGGCTACACCTTC.

The chain joins TRBV29-1 to TRBJ1-4; D not certain. CDR1 SQVTM and CDR2 ANQGSEA come from the germline V gene. The CDR3 runs to 13 residues. Trimming pared 3 bases from V and 4 bases from J, leaving 9 bases between. In DNA, the CDR3 is TGCAGCGTTGAGTCCGGCGGTAATGAAAAACTGTTTTTT. Amino acids: CSVESGGNEKLFF.

This chain uses TRBV14 with TRBJ2-7; 7 bases are a match to TRBD1. V shed 6 bases and J 0 bases; nucleotides not matched to a gene: 2. Germline CDR1 reads SGHDN; CDR2 reads FVKESK. The CDR3 extends over 13 amino acids. For the CDR3, the DNA is TGTGCCAGCAGTTGGGACAGCTCCTACGAGCAGTACTTC. It yields the protein CASSWDSSYEQYF.

The chain has TRBV2 and TRBJ2-7, with D maybe TRBD1 (5 bases). V gave up 6 bases and J gave up 1 base, with 13 bases separating them. CDR1 and CDR2 from the germline V gene are SNHLY and FYNNEI. The CDR3 runs 14 residues. The CDR3 spells CASRESSGSYEQYF. CDR3 coding DNA: TGTGCCAGCAGGGAGTCCTCAGGGTCCTACGAGCAGTACTTC.

The chain recombines TRBV7-2 with TRBJ2-1; a weak D match, TRBD1 (6 bases). Germline V CDR1 and CDR2: SGHTA, FQGNSA. V lost 6 bases to trimming and J lost 6 bases, with 12 bases between them. The CDR3 totals 13 residues. The CDR3 nucleotides read TGTGCCAGCAGTTCCAGAGGGGGCAATGAGCAGTTCTTC. Translating gives CASSSRGGNEQFF.

A few counts support this clone. V usage is TRBV20-1 and J usage is TRBJ1-1; D not resolved. Germline V lookup: CDR1 DFQATT, CDR2 SNEGSKA (reference sequence). This CDR3 region has 12 residues. V was pared by 3 bases and J by 3 bases, with 8 bases between. CDR3 sequence (DNA): TGCAGTGCTAGTCCACGGGACACTGAAGCTTTCTTT. This gives the protein CSASPRDTEAFF.

In its sample, this clone was seen once. The J gene is TRBJ2-3, the V gene TRBV5-1, with D possibly TRBD1 on 6 matching bases. Germline V gene sequence: CDR1 SGHRS, CDR2 YFSETQ. Trimming stripped 2 bases from V and 0 bases from J, with 10 bases between. This CDR3 has 15 amino acids. In DNA form, the CDR3 reads TGCGCCAGCAGCTTAGTACAGGGTAGCACAGATACGCAGTATTTT. Its translation: CASSLVQGSTDTQYF. The whole variable domain, filled in from reference TRBV5-1 and TRBJ2-3, reads KAGVTQTPRYLIKTRGQQVTLSCSPISGHRSVSWYQQTPGQGLQFLFEYFSETQRNKGNFPGRFSGRQFSNSRSEMNVSTLELGDSALYLCASSLVQGSTDTQYFGPGTRLTVL.

This clone turned up a few times. The V gene is TRBV30, the J gene TRBJ2-5; 7 bases map to TRBD2. In germline, CDR1 is GTSNPN, CDR2 SVGIG (reference sequence). Trimming at V came to 3 bases and at J to 5 bases, leaving 3 bases not matched to a gene. This CDR3 spans 12 amino acids. CDR3 in amino acids: CAWRAGWETQYF. In DNA, the CDR3 is TGTGCCTGGAGAGCGGGGTGGGAGACCCAGTACTTC.

CDR3 DNA sequence: TGTGCCAGCAGCTCATACAGGGCCATGAACACTGAAGCTTTCTTT. Its protein is CASSSYRAMNTEAFF. The chain combines TRBV7-8 with TRBJ1-1; tentatively, D is TRBD1 (6 bases). Germline V gene sequence: CDR1 SGHVS, CDR2 FQNEAQ. The CDR3 is 15 residues long. V gave up 4 bases and J gave up 0 bases, with 12 bases separating them. Full variable domain (outside the CDR3, taken from reference TRBV7-8 and TRBJ1-1): GAGVSQSPRYKVAKRGQDVALRCDPISGHVSLFWYQQALGQGPEFLTYFQNEAQLDKSGLPSDRFFAERPEGSVSTLKIQRTQQEDSAVYLCASSSYRAMNTEAFFGQGTRLTVV.